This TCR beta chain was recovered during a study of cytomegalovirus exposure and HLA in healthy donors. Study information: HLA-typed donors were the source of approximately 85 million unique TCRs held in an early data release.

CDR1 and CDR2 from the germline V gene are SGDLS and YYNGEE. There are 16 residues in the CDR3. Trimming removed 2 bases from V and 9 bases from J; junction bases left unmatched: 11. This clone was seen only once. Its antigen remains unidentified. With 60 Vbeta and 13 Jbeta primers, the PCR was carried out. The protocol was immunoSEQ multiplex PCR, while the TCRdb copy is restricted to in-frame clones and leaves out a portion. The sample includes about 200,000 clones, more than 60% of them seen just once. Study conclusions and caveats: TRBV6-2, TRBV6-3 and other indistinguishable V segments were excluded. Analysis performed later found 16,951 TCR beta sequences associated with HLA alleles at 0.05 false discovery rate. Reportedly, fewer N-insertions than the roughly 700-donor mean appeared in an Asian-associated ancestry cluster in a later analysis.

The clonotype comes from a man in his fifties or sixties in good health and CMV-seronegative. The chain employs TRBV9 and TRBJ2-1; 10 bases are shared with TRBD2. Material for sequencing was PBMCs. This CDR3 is CASSVLTSGNLLEQFF. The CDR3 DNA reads TGTGCCAGCAGCGTCCTTACTAGCGGGAATCTTCTTGAGCAGTTCTTC. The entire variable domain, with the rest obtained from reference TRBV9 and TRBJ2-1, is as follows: DSGVTQTPKHLITATGQRVTLRCSPRSGDLSVYWYQQSLDQGLQFLIQYYNGEERAKGNILERFSAQQFPDLHSELNLSSLELGDSALYFCASSVLTSGNLLEQFFGPGTRLTVL.